This T cell receptor beta chain was retrieved from a study of long-term antiretroviral therapy in people with HIV. Researchers report immunoSEQ v3.0 was run at survey level. The data were produced by immunoSEQ multiplex PCR, yet TCRdb's version contains in-frame clones alone and is incomplete. The sample lists fewer than 45,000 clones, 70% to 90% occurring once. The V and J ends lost 4 bases and 6 bases respectively, with 9 bases between them. Germline loops: CDR1 MGHDK, CDR2 SYGVNS. This CDR3 has 12 amino acids. This sequence joins TRBV25-1 and TRBJ1-1; D call uncertain. This clonotype was obtained from a young woman with HIV. This specimen consisted of unsorted PBMCs, obtained roughly 2.9 years before starting antiretroviral therapy. CDR3 in amino acids: CASSAISAEAFF. DNA for the CDR3: TGTGCCAGCAGTGCAATTTCCGCTGAAGCTTTCTTT.